This section outlines one T cell receptor beta chain sequence together with its context. The antigen is not known. The data were produced by immunoSEQ multiplex PCR, yet TCRdb's version contains in-frame clones alone and is incomplete. The repertoire holds about 2 million clones, with 95% as singletons. The data derive from a study of shared clonotypes between healthy human individuals. Study-wide results and caveats: Naive subsets typically showed greater estimated richness than memory subsets.

The CDR3 is made up of 16 amino acids. Germline CDR1 is ENHRY and CDR2 is SYGVKD. V shed 5 bases and J 4 bases; nucleotides not matched to a gene: 10. The TCR originated in a man younger than 35 in good health. Sequencing was performed on naive CD4+ T cells sorted from blood. Subset given: CD45RA+ positively selected. The chain combines TRBV10-3 with TRBJ2-2; 7 nucleotides align to TRBD1. CDR3 nucleotide sequence: TGTGCCATCAGTTCGACAGGGAGTGAAGTCACCGGGGAGCTGTTTTTT. It encodes CAISSTGSEVTGELFF.